This T cell receptor (beta chain) was recorded in a study of tumor-infiltrating lymphocytes in primary liver carcinoma. In the study overall: Men as well as women, aged 30 to 69 years, made up the patients. Each of the samples returned roughly 3.65 to 7.5 million productive TCRbeta reads (a yield similar across tissue types).

Study-wide results and caveats: Whereas tumor region pairs overlapped more, tumor-adjacent and tumor-blood pairs overlapped less.

Note on this clonotype: The antigen remains undetermined. One end of the junction fails to match germline, which may point to a read error.

Germline-derived CDR1 and CDR2 are MGHDK and SYGVNS. The CDR3 has 17 residues. Without any cell sorting, about 19-32 mg of bulk tissue yielded co-extracted RNA and DNA. The authors made TCR beta cDNA from about 500 ng total RNA with a constant-region primer. Each TCR beta library was derived from three nested multiplex PCR rounds that employed slightly modified ARM-PCR. Two initial PCR rounds of roughly 10 cycles each paired TRBV1-TRBV30 forward primers with a C-beta reverse primer. In TCRdb, the multiplex PCR reads were re-called with MiXCR into one record per CDR3 protein. Here the sample spans 90,000 to 150,000 distinct CDR3 sequences, 65% to 75% being singletons.

The chain employs TRBV25-1 and TRBJ1-2; possible D gene TRBD1, 5 bases. The source is an older woman with primary liver carcinoma and hepatitis B virus infection. The sequenced material came from tumor-adjacent normal liver tissue. The CDR3 coding sequence is TGTGCCAGCAGTGAATGGTCAGGGCTGGGTTCTAACTATGGCTGCACCTTC. It encodes CASSEWSGLGSNYGCTF.